These T cell receptor beta chains were read from a single sample in a study of OX40 agonist ivuxolimab in advanced cancers. Some clones are missing from TCRdb's copy, which holds only in-frame ones; the method was immunoSEQ multiplex PCR. The data contain around 70,000 clones, 87% of them singletons. Sample: CD4+ or CD8+ T cells sorted from blood, taken in a trial of the OX40 agonist ivuxolimab. The receptor set was obtained from an adult with an advanced solid tumor such as melanoma, head and neck, liver or kidney cancer. Both conserved end residues are part of each CDR3. The D gene is left open where the match is weak. For some rows the clone size is stated as once, few or many, or as a class when expanded; others skip it.

d_call	j_call	clone_size	v_call	cdr3_length	cdr3_nt	cdr3_aa
-	TRBJ1-4	-	TRBV18	15	TGTGCCAGCTCACCCGGGACGGAGGCTAATGAAAAACTGTTTTTT	CASSPGTEANEKLFF
-	TRBJ1-4	-	TRBV10-3	13	TGTGCCATCAGGGACATGGGAGAGGGAAAACTGTTTTTT	CAIRDMGEGKLFF
TRBD2	TRBJ2-1	-	TRBV5-4	16	TGTGCCAGCAGCTCTAGCGGGACTAGCTCCTACAATGAGCAGTTCTTC	CASSSSGTSSYNEQFF
-	TRBJ1-2	-	TRBV11-2	15	TGTGCCAGCAGTCCAATGGACGGAGCTAACTATGGCTACACCTTC	CASSPMDGANYGYTF
-	TRBJ1-5	few	TRBV27	11	TGTGCGGGCAGGGAATATCAGCCCCAGCATTTT	CAGREYQPQHF
-	TRBJ1-5	-	TRBV19	12	TGTGCCAGTAGTTCGGGGAATCAGCCCCAGCATTTT	CASSSGNQPQHF
-	TRBJ2-1	few	TRBV15	15	TGTGCCACCAGCCTAGGTGGCGGGGACTACAATGAGCAGTTCTTC	CATSLGGGDYNEQFF
-	TRBJ1-1	-	TRBV5-1	14	TGCGCCAGCAGCCTGCCGTCGCCTACAGGGGAAGCTTTCTTT	CASSLPSPTGEAFF
-	TRBJ1-2	-	TRBV18	14	TGTGCCAGCTCACCAGGCAGGGAGAACTATGGCTACACCTTC	CASSPGRENYGYTF
TRBD1	TRBJ1-6	-	TRBV4-1	17	TGCGCCAGCAGCCAAGGACAGGGAAGCTCCTATAATTCACCCCTCCACTTT	CASSQGQGSSYNSPLHF
-	TRBJ1-1	-	TRBV18	14	TGTGCCAGCTTCCCCCCTAACCCGAACACTGAAGCTTTCTTT	CASFPPNPNTEAFF
-	TRBJ1-5	-	TRBV7-2	17	TGTGCCAGCAGCTTAAATTCCGGGGGAGCTGACTTTCAGCCCCAGCATTTT	CASSLNSGGADFQPQHF
-	TRBJ2-1	-	TRBV11-2	12	TGTGCCAGCAGCTTTCAGCTGAATGAGCAGTTCTTC	CASSFQLNEQFF
TRBD1	TRBJ1-1	-	TRBV30	13	TGTGCCTGGAGCAGACAGGGAAACACTGAAGCTTTCTTT	CAWSRQGNTEAFF
TRBD1	TRBJ2-7	-	TRBV15	17	TGTGCCACCAGCAGAGACGCGGGCGGGACAGGTGTTTACGAGCAGTACTTC	CATSRDAGGTGVYEQYF
TRBD1	TRBJ1-1	few	TRBV9	12	TGTGCCAGCAGCCCAGGGGACAGGGAAGCTTTCTTT	CASSPGDREAFF
-	TRBJ2-5	-	TRBV28	15	TGTGCCAGCACCAAAGGGTCGTCCATACGCGAGACCCAGTACTTC	CASTKGSSIRETQYF
-	TRBJ1-1	-	TRBV7-2	14	TGTGCCAGCAGCTCGTGGACGGGGAACACTGAAGCTTTCTTT	CASSSWTGNTEAFF
-	TRBJ2-1	-	TRBV7-2	14	TGTGCCAGCAGACAAGGGGGGGCGCGGAATGAGCAGTTCTTC	CASRQGGARNEQFF
-	TRBJ1-1	-	TRBV11-2	12	TGTGCCAGCAGCTTAGAAACTCGAGAAGCTTTCTTT	CASSLETREAFF
-	TRBJ1-6	-	TRBV6-5	14	TGTGCCATCGCGACGGACACGGGAAATTCACCCCTCCACTTT	CAIATDTGNSPLHF
TRBD1	TRBJ1-3	-	TRBV6-5	15	TGTGCCAGCAGTTACGGGACAGCGCGAGGAAACACCATATATTTT	CASSYGTARGNTIYF
TRBD1	TRBJ2-6	few	TRBV5-6	18	TGTGCCAGCAGCTACGTTGGACAGGGGGTTATGGGGGCCAACGTCCTGACTTTC	CASSYVGQGVMGANVLTF
-	TRBJ1-2	-	TRBV19	15	TGTGCCAGTAGTGGGCGGGGAGAGTCCCTATCTGGCTACACCTTC	CASSGRGESLSGYTF
-	TRBJ2-5	-	TRBV11-1	15	TGTGCCAGCAGCTCCGTAGCGGAATGGAGAGAGACCCAGTACTTC	CASSSVAEWRETQYF
-	TRBJ2-3	-	TRBV7-2	16	TGTGCCAGCAGCCCCCGGACAAGCTTAGGGACAGATACGCAGTATTTT	CASSPRTSLGTDTQYF
TRBD1	TRBJ2-7	once	TRBV5-6	14	TGTGCCAGCAGCTTCGGACAGGGGGTCTACGAGCAGTACTTC	CASSFGQGVYEQYF
-	TRBJ1-2	-	TRBV7-9	14	TGTGCCAGCAGCCCCACCGGGCAACTCTATGGCTACACCTTC	CASSPTGQLYGYTF
-	TRBJ1-1	-	TRBV28	15	TGTGCCAGCAGTCCCCTGGGTCATTTAGACACTGAAGCTTTCTTT	CASSPLGHLDTEAFF
-	TRBJ1-1	-	TRBV29-1	15	TGCAGCGTTGGGCCCGGGTGGGGAGGAGACACTGAAGCTTTCTTT	CSVGPGWGGDTEAFF
TRBD1	TRBJ2-2	-	TRBV6-1	15	TGTGCCAGCAGGAGGGACAGGGAGAACACCGGGGAGCTGTTTTTT	CASRRDRENTGELFF
-	TRBJ1-1	-	TRBV11-2	15	TGTGCCAGCAGTCCCCATCCGGGACGGGGAACTGAAGCTTTCTTT	CASSPHPGRGTEAFF
-	TRBJ2-6	-	TRBV11-1	17	TGTGCCAGCAGTACTTGGACGATGGCCTCTGGGGCCAACGTCCTGACTTTC	CASSTWTMASGANVLTF
TRBD2	TRBJ2-1	-	TRBV29-1	15	TGCAGCGTTGTTGAATCTAGCGGAGTCAACAATGAGCAGTTCTTC	CSVVESSGVNNEQFF
-	TRBJ2-7	few	TRBV18	16	TGTGCCAGCTCGCCTTGGGCTAGCGCGAACTCCTACGAGCAGTACTTC	CASSPWASANSYEQYF
TRBD1	TRBJ2-6	-	TRBV5-1	19	TGCGCCAGCAGCGTTCAGAACCGGGACAGGGACATTGGGGCCAACGTCCTGACTTTC	CASSVQNRDRDIGANVLTF
-	TRBJ2-5	-	TRBV10-3	12	TGTGCCACCTCGAGGGGTGAAGAGACCCAGTACTTC	CATSRGEETQYF
-	TRBJ2-7	-	TRBV7-6	15	TGTGCCAGCAGCTTAGGCCCCAGGGACTCCTACGAGCAGTACTTC	CASSLGPRDSYEQYF
TRBD2	TRBJ2-3	-	TRBV5-1	20	TGCGCCAGCATGAGTAGCGGGGGGGCCATCAGTTCGAGCGCCGCAGATACGCAGTATTTT	CASMSSGGAISSSAADTQYF
-	TRBJ2-2	-	TRBV10-3	13	TGTGCCATCAGTGCGGCGGACACCGGGGAGCTGTTTTTT	CAISAADTGELFF
-	TRBJ2-7	-	TRBV21-1	15	TGTGCCAGCAGCAAGGTTTCGGTGGGGGCCGTCTGTCAGTACTTC	CASSKVSVGAVCQYF
-	TRBJ1-4	-	TRBV28	12	TGTGCCAGCATGCAGGGACGCGAAAAACTGTTTTTT	CASMQGREKLFF
TRBD1	TRBJ1-5	once	TRBV27	14	TGTGCCAGCAGTTTGGCCCAGGGGGATCGGCCCCAGCATTTT	CASSLAQGDRPQHF
TRBD1	TRBJ2-1	-	TRBV15	16	TGTGCCACCAGCAGAGATCCCAGGGGGCGAAACAATGAGCAGTTCTTC	CATSRDPRGRNNEQFF
-	TRBJ2-4	-	TRBV15	17	TGTGCCACCAGCAGAGATCTCACCAGAGTAGCCAAAAACATTCAGTACTTC	CATSRDLTRVAKNIQYF
-	TRBJ2-7	-	TRBV5-8	15	TGTGCCAGCAGCTTGGAAACAACCGGGTACTACGAGCAGTACTTC	CASSLETTGYYEQYF
-	TRBJ1-5	few	TRBV6-1	13	TGTGCCAGCGAGGACGGTATCAATCAGCCCCAGCATTTT	CASEDGINQPQHF
-	TRBJ2-6	-	TRBV5-1	15	TGCGCCAGCAGCCCTATGGCGTCTGGGGCCAACGTCCTGACTTTC	CASSPMASGANVLTF
TRBD1	TRBJ2-5	-	TRBV7-9	15	TGTGCCAGCAGCTCCGGACAGGGGGCTCGAGAGACCCAGTACTTC	CASSSGQGARETQYF
-	TRBJ1-2	-	TRBV10-3	15	TGTGCCATCAGGCCACGACAGGACCCTAACTATGGCTACACCTTC	CAIRPRQDPNYGYTF
TRBD1	TRBJ2-5	-	TRBV10-1	15	TGCGCCAGCAGTGAACAGGGGCAGGTTTCGGAGGCCCAGTACTTC	CASSEQGQVSEAQYF
TRBD1	TRBJ2-1	-	TRBV7-3	13	TGTGCCAGCGGACAGGGGAGAAATAATGAGCAGTTCTTC	CASGQGRNNEQFF
TRBD1	TRBJ1-2	-	TRBV7-9	15	TGTGCCAGCAGCTTACCAGGGGGCGCAGGCTATGGCTACACCTTC	CASSLPGGAGYGYTF
-	TRBJ2-3	-	TRBV5-6	15	TGTGCCAGCAGCTTTTTGCAGGAGGACACAGATACGCAGTATTTT	CASSFLQEDTDTQYF
TRBD1	TRBJ1-2	-	TRBV19	13	TGTGCCAGTAGAGACAGGGGGTCATATGGCTACACCTTC	CASRDRGSYGYTF
-	TRBJ2-1	-	TRBV7-2	13	TGTGCCAGCAGCTACGACCGACACAATGAGCAGTTCTTC	CASSYDRHNEQFF
-	TRBJ1-5	few	TRBV19	14	TGTGCCAGTATCGGAGCAGGGGGCAATCAGCCCCAGCATTTT	CASIGAGGNQPQHF